Sequencing of this T cell receptor beta chain was carried out in a study of T cells in Graves' hyperthyroidism and ophthalmopathy. Study-level background: Peripheral blood specimens were obtained at initial diagnosis, prior to any treatment.

Amplified regions were TCR beta CDR3 sequences from RNA transcripts. HTBI primers were the set used in a first-round RT-PCR of the TCR CDR3. TCRdb reprocessed the multiplex PCR reads via MiXCR and lists one record per CDR3 protein. This table has roughly 530,000 distinct CDR3 sequences, approximately 17% appearing once. Isolation of PBMCs was performed on 8 to 10 ml fresh peripheral blood. Germline V gene sequence: CDR1 GTSNPN, CDR2 SVGIG (reference sequence). The CDR3 totals 15 residues. The germline V and J ends were trimmed by 3 bases and 0 bases, with 12 bases remaining between them. This clonotype was counted many times. The antigen remains unidentified. Points from the study as a whole: Model-based prediction identified ophthalmopathy a median about 7 months prior to its onset. Patients with ophthalmopathy were separated from those with stable hyperthyroidism by a 13 V-J model.

This chain connects TRBV30 to TRBJ1-3, with a weak D call TRBD1 (6 bases). Sequencing was done on a sample of blood. This clonotype was obtained from a woman between 18 and 30 years old with Graves' ophthalmopathy. The CDR3 region is CAWSPDSFSGNTIYF. The DNA of the CDR3 is TGTGCCTGGAGCCCGGACAGCTTCTCTGGAAACACCATATATTTT.